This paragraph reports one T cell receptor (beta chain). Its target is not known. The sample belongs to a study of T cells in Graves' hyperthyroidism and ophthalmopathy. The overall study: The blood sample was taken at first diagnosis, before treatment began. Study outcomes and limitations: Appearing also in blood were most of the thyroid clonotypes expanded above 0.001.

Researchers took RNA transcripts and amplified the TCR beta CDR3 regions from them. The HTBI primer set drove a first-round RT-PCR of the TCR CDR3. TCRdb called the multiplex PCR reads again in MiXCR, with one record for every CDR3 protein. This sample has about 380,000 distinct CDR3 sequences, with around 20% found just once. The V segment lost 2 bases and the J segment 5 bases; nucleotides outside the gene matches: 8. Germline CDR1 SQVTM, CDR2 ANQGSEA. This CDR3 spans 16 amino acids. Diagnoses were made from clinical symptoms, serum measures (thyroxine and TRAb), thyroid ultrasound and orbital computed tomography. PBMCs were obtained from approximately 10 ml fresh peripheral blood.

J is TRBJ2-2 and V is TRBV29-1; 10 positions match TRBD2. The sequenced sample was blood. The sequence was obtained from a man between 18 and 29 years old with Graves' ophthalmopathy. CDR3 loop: CSVEWLAGARTGELFF. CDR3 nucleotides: TGCAGCGTTGAATGGCTAGCGGGGGCGAGGACCGGGGAGCTGTTTTTT.